The present TCR beta chain was sequenced within a study of blood T cell repertoires in COVID-19. Study summary: Sites across the United States, Italy and Spain contributed samples from acute and convalescent COVID-19. The analysed material was cDNA or gDNA that came from T cells, B-cell-depleted T cells, or PBMCs.

Per the study methods: Reference gene primer amplification in the assay estimated nucleated cell counts. TCRdb's copy holds only in-frame clones and misses some; the assay was immunoSEQ multiplex PCR. V and J calls and clone size follow that table, whereas D and trimming were derived from the DNA. The sample records about 180,000 clones, 70% to 90% being singletons. The CDR3 consists of 14 residues. The germline V and J ends were trimmed by 0 bases and 7 bases, with 13 bases remaining between them. Germline V CDR1 and CDR2: SGHRS, YFSETQ. This TCR was recovered from a human donor with active or convalescent COVID-19. The donor label of this sample is uncertain. This rearrangement joins TRBV5-1 to TRBJ2-5; perhaps TRBD1 as D (8 bases). Input material: peripheral blood. The CDR3 protein is CASSLEQGEGTQYF. CDR3 bases: TGCGCCAGCAGCTTGGAACAGGGGGAGGGGACCCAGTACTTC. Together with reference TRBV5-1 and TRBJ2-5, the CDR3 gives the full variable domain: KAGVTQTPRYLIKTRGQQVTLSCSPISGHRSVSWYQQTPGQGLQFLFEYFSETQRNKGNFPGRFSGRQFSNSRSEMNVSTLELGDSALYLCASSLEQGEGTQYFGPGTRLLVL.